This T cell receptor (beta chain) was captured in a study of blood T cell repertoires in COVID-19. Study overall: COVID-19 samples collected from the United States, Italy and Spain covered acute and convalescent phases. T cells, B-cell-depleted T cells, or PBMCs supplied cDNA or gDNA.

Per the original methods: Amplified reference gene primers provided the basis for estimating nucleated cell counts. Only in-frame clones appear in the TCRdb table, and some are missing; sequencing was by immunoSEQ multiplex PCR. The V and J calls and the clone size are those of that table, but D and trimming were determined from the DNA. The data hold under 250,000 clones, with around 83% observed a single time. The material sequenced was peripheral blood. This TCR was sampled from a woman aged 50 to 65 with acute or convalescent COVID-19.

This CDR3 reads CSVDSSQETQYF. Written as DNA, the CDR3 is TGCAGCGTTGATTCCAGCCAAGAGACCCAGTACTTC. The chain combines TRBV29-1 with TRBJ2-5; D gene ambiguous. This CDR3 comprises 12 residues. CDR1 and CDR2 from the germline V gene are SQVTM and ANQGSEA. Trimming took off 3 bases at V and 1 base at J, with 6 bases between the two ends.